Here is one T cell receptor beta chain with its context. This entry comes from a study of blood T cell repertoires in COVID-19. Study details: Samples representing acute and convalescent COVID-19 were sourced from the United States, Italy and Spain. The analysed material was cDNA or gDNA that came from T cells, B-cell-depleted T cells, or PBMCs.

Germline assignment: CDR1 SGHRS and CDR2 YFSETQ. Trimming stripped 1 base from V and 2 bases from J, with 12 bases between. This CDR3 contains 15 residues. As processed by the authors: From reference gene primer amplification, estimates of nucleated cell counts were derived. Profiled with immunoSEQ multiplex PCR; TCRdb holds only in-frame clones, not every one. V and J calls and clone size are copied from that table; D and trimming were computed from the DNA. This table has more than 100,000 clones, roughly 83% appearing once. This sequence originates from a man in his 60s with acute or convalescent COVID-19. Sequenced material: peripheral blood. The chain links TRBV5-1 to TRBJ2-5; D might be TRBD2 (5 bases). CDR3 region: CASSLYSAGQETQYF. CDR3 coding DNA: TGCGCCAGCAGCTTGTATAGCGCAGGACAAGAGACCCAGTACTTC.